What follows are 13 T cell receptor beta chains derived from one specimen sequenced in a study of T cells in Graves' hyperthyroidism and ophthalmopathy. Amplification of TCR beta CDR3 regions was performed using RNA transcripts as template. First-round RT-PCR targeting the TCR CDR3 was performed with the HTBI primer set. TCRdb independently ran MiXCR on the multiplex PCR reads; one entry per CDR3 protein. Among about 160,000 distinct CDR3 sequences listed, about 9.4% were seen once. Material: blood. Receptors were obtained from a young woman with Graves' hyperthyroidism that later progressed to Graves' ophthalmopathy.

This clonotype was observed at least ten times. The chain couples TRBV6-1 to TRBJ2-1; TRBD2 aligns across 11 bases. Germline trimming cut 2 bases from V and 9 bases from J; bases unmatched to any gene: 6. CDR1 and CDR2 from the germline V gene are MNHNS and SASEGT. The CDR3 is 15 residues long. CDR3 in amino acids: CASSEPGLAVSEQFF. Written as DNA, the CDR3 is TGTGCCAGCAGTGAACCGGGACTAGCGGTTAGTGAGCAGTTCTTC.

This clonotype has a count of ten or more. The chain carries TRBV12-5 and TRBJ1-1; D might be TRBD1 (5 bases). Germline assignment: CDR1 LGHNT and CDR2 FRNRAP. V lost 3 bases and J 1 base, leaving 18 bases between the germline ends. This CDR3 comprises 17 residues. CDR3 sequence reads: CASGFGPGGLGNTEAFF. The CDR3 DNA sequence: TGTGCTAGTGGTTTTGGTCCCGGGGGTTTGGGGAACACTGAAGCTTTCTTT.

In this sample, this clonotype turned up a few times. The chain is built from TRBV11-2 and TRBJ2-7, with D possibly being TRBD1 or TRBD2 (5 bases each). Germline lookup yields CDR1 SGHAT and CDR2 FQNNGV. With 7 bases removed from V and 5 bases from J, the gap between germline ends came to 21 bases. The CDR3 totals 15 residues. The CDR3 spells CASNYGSTGRDEQYF. CDR3 in DNA: TGTGCCAGCAACTACGGATCCACGGGGCGGGACGAGCAGTACTTC.

This clonotype was picked up many times. The chain is built from TRBV20-1 and TRBJ1-5; D is possibly TRBD1 (5 bases). Trimming removed 0 bases at V and 5 bases at J, with 8 bases between. Germline V lookup: CDR1 DFQATT, CDR2 SNEGSKA (reference sequence). This CDR3 has 13 amino acids. The CDR3 region is CSARETEHQPQHF. The CDR3 DNA follows: TGCAGTGCTAGAGAGACAGAACATCAGCCCCAGCATTTT.

This clonotype was found many times. J is TRBJ1-5 and V is TRBV19, with D uncertain. Germline assignment: CDR1 LNHDA and CDR2 SQIVND (reference sequence). V was pared by 3 bases and J by 4 bases, with 10 bases between. This CDR3 spans 14 amino acids. The CDR3 protein is CASSIRSDNQPQHF. CDR3 DNA: TGTGCCAGTAGTATTCGGTCCGATAATCAGCCCCAGCATTTT. The full variable domain, its missing parts supplied by reference TRBV19 and TRBJ1-5, is DGGITQSPKYLFRKEGQNVTLSCEQNLNHDAMYWYRQDPGQGLRLIYYSQIVNDFQKGDIAEGYSVSREKKESFPLTVTSAQKNPTAFYLCASSIRSDNQPQHFGDGTRLSIL.

This clonotype was observed at least ten times. This sequence joins TRBV12-3 or TRBV12-4 and TRBJ1-1; D may be TRBD1 (5 bases). Trimming cost V 7 bases and J 1 base, with 16 bases left between them. CDR3 length equals 15 residues. The CDR3 coding sequence is TGTGCCAGCACCCTCGGGGACTTACGGAACACTGAAGCTTTCTTT. Its protein is CASTLGDLRNTEAFF.

This clonotype was recorded at least ten times. J is TRBJ2-3 and V is TRBV5-1; 11 bases map to TRBD2. Germline CDR1 is SGHRS and CDR2 is YFSETQ. V dropped 1 base and J dropped 4; count of bases not matched to a gene: 5. The CDR3 sequence is 16 residues long. The CDR3 here is CASSLSEGLAADTQYF. Here the CDR3 DNA reads TGCGCCAGCAGCTTGAGTGAGGGACTAGCGGCAGATACGCAGTATTTT. The full variable domain, in which reference TRBV5-1 and TRBJ2-3 provide the parts outside the CDR3, is KAGVTQTPRYLIKTRGQQVTLSCSPISGHRSVSWYQQTPGQGLQFLFEYFSETQRNKGNFPGRFSGRQFSNSRSEMNVSTLELGDSALYLCASSLSEGLAADTQYFGPGTRLTVL.

This clonotype has more than one count but fewer than ten. The gene calls are TRBV19 and TRBJ2-7, with a possible D match to TRBD2 (6 bases). The CDR3 extends over 15 amino acids. Germline assignment: CDR1 LNHDA and CDR2 SQIVND (reference sequence). The V and J ends lost 1 base and 3 bases respectively, with 13 bases between them. CDR3 bases: TGTGCCAGTAGTATAGCCGGGGGAGAAGTCTACGAGCAGTACTTC. Translated: CASSIAGGEVYEQYF.

This clonotype showed up many times. The CDR3 nucleotides are TGCAGTGCTAGTGTAGCGGGGCCCCAAGAGACCCAGTACTTC. Its translation is CSASVAGPQETQYF. The rearrangement links TRBV20-1 to TRBJ2-5; 8 bases match TRBD2. This CDR3 spans 14 amino acids. Trimming removed 3 bases from V and 1 base from J; junction bases left unmatched: 4. Germline CDR1 DFQATT, CDR2 SNEGSKA (reference sequence).

In its sample, this clonotype was seen many times. This chain connects TRBV20-1 to TRBJ2-2; D is perhaps TRBD1 (5 bases). Germline CDR1 DFQATT, CDR2 SNEGSKA (reference sequence). The ends were cut back, 3 bases at V and 0 bases at J, with 8 bases in the middle. CDR3 length: 14 residues. The CDR3 reads CSARDISNTGELFF. The CDR3 DNA is TGCAGTGCTAGGGACATATCGAACACCGGGGAGCTGTTTTTT.

This clonotype was recorded many times. The chain employs TRBV11-2 and TRBJ2-5, with TRBD2 matching over 8 bases. This CDR3 is 16 amino acids long. CDR1 and CDR2 from the germline V gene are SGHAT and FQNNGV. J was trimmed by 3 bases and V by 6 bases; bases with no gene match: 12. In DNA form, the CDR3 reads TGTGCCAGCAGACGCCCCGGGGGGGGGTCCAAAGAGACCCAGTACTTC. Residues: CASRRPGGGSKETQYF.

This clonotype was counted at least ten times. The chain links TRBV11-2 to TRBJ2-4; a possible D gene is TRBD2 (7 bases). This CDR3 is built from 18 residues. The V and J ends lost 4 bases and 1 base respectively, with 20 bases between them. Germline values: CDR1 SGHAT, CDR2 FQNNGV. The CDR3 DNA follows: TGTGCCAGCAGCTCCGGAGGCGGGGGCGTGCTGGCCAAAAACATTCAGTACTTC. The encoded protein is CASSSGGGGVLAKNIQYF.

The chain uses TRBV18 and TRBJ1-6, with D hard to call. The length of the CDR3 is 15 residues. CDR1 is KGHSH, CDR2 LQKENI, per germline. Trimming left V 3 bases short and J 6 bases short, with 12 bases between. The CDR3 loop is CASSPQALGNSPLHF. The CDR3 nucleotides read TGTGCCAGCTCACCGCAGGCCCTGGGTAATTCACCCCTCCACTTT.